This entry describes one T cell receptor (beta chain). The junction departs from germline at one end; a sequencing error may be responsible. Germline V gene lookup returns CDR1 MNHEY and CDR2 SVGEGT. This CDR3 comprises 14 residues. TCRdb independently ran MiXCR on the 5' RACE reads; one entry per CDR3 protein. In the table there are 45,000 to 70,000 distinct CDR3 sequences, around 26% of which are singletons. Specimen: tumor-infiltrating memory CD4+ T cells sorted from the breast tumor. Sample subset: memory CD4+ T cells, CD4+CD45RO+CD25-. The receptor was isolated from a female donor with breast cancer. The chain employs TRBV6-2 or TRBV6-3 and TRBJ1-1; TRBD1 is a possible D gene (6 bases). For the CDR3, the DNA is TGTGCCAGCAGTAAACAGGGATTGAACCCTGAAGCTTTCTTT. Protein sequence: CASSKQGLNPEAFF.